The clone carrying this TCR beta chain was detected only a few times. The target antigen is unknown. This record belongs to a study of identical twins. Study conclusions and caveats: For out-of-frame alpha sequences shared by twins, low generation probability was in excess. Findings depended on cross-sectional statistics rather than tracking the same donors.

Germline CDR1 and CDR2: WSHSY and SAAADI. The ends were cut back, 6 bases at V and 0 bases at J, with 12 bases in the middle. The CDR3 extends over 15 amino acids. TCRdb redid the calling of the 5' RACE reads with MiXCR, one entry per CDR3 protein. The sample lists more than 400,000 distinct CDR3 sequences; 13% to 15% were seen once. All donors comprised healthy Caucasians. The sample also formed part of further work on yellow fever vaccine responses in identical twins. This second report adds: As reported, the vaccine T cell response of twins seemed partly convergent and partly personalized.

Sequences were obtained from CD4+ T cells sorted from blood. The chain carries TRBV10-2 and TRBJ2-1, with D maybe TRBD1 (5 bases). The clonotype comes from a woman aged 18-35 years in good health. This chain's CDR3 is CASRETVSSYNEQFF. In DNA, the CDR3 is TGCGCCAGCAGGGAGACAGTGAGCTCCTACAATGAGCAGTTCTTC.